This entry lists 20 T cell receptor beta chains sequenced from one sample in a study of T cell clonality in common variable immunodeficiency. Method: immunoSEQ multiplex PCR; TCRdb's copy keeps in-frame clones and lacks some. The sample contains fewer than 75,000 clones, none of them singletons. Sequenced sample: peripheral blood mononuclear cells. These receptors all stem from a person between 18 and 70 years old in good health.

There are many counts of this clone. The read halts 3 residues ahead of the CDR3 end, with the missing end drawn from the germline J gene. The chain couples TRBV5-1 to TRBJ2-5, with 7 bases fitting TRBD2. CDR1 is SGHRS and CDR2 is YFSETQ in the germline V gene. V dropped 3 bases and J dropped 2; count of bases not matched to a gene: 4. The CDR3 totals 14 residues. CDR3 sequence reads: CASSSLADQETQYF. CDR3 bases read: TGCGCCAGCAGCTCTCTAGCGGATCAAGAGACC.

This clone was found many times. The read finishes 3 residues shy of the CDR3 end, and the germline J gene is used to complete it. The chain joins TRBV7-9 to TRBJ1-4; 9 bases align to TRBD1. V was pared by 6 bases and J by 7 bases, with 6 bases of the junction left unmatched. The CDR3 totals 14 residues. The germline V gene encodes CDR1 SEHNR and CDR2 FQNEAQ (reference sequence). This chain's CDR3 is CASSPDRGSEKLFF. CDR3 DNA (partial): TGTGCCAGCAGTCCCGACAGGGGGTCTGAAAAA.

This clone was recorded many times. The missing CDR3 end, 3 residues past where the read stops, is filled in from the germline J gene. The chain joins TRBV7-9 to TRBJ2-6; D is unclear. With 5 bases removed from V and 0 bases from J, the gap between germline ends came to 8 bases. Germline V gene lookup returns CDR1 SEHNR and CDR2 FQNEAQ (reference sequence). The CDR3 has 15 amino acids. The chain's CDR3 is CASSPNPSGANVLTF. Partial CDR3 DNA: TGTGCCAGCAGCCCCAATCCCTCTGGGGCCAACGTC. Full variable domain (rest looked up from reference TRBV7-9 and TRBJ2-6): DTGVSQNPRHKITKRGQNVTFRCDPISEHNRLYWYRQTLGQGPEFLTYFQNEAQLEKSRLLSDRFSAERPKGSFSTLEIQRTEQGDSAMYLCASSPNPSGANVLTFGAGSRLTVL.

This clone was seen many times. CDR3 amino acids: CASSLEGGGNEKLFF. The sequenced part of the CDR3 DNA is TGTGCCAGCAGCTTGGAGGGAGGGGGTAATGAAAAA. This chain uses TRBV5-4 with TRBJ1-4; tentative D call: TRBD1 (6 bases). The observed sequence ends 3 residues before the CDR3 terminus, with the missing tail filled in from the germline J gene. V lost 0 bases to trimming and J lost 4 bases, with 10 bases between them. This CDR3 has 15 amino acids. The germline gives CDR1 SGHNT, CDR2 YYREEE (reference sequence).

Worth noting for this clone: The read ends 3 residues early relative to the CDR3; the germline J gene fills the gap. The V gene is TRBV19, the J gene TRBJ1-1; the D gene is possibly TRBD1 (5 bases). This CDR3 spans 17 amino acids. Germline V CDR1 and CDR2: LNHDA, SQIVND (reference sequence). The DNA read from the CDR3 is TGTGCCAGTAGTATAACCGGGACTAGCGGGACCCAAGAGACC. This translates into CASSITGTSGTQET. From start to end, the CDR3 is CASSITGTSGTQETAFF.

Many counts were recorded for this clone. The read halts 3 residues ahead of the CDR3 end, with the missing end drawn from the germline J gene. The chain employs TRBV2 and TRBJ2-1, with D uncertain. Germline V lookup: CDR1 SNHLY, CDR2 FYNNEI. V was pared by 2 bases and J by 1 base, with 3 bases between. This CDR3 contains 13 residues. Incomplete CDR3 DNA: TGTGCCAGCAGTGAACGTTCCTACAATGAG. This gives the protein CASSERSYNE. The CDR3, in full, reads CASSERSYNEQFF.

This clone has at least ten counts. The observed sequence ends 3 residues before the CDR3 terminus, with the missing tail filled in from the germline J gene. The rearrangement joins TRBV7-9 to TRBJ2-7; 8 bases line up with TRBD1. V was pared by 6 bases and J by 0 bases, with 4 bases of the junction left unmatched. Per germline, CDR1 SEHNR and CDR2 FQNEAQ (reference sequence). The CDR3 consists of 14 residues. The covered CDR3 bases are TGTGCCAGCAGTCCCGGGACAGGCTCCTACGAG. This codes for CASSPGTGSYE. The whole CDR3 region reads CASSPGTGSYEQYF.

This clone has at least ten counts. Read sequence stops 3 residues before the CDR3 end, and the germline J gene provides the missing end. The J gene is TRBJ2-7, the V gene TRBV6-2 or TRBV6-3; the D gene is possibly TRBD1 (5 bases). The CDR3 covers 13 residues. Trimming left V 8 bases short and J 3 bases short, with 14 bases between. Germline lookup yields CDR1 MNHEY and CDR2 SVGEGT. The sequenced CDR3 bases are TGTGCCAGCGTGGGGCAGGAATACTACGAG. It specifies CASVGQEYYE. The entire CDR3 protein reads CASVGQEYYEQYF.

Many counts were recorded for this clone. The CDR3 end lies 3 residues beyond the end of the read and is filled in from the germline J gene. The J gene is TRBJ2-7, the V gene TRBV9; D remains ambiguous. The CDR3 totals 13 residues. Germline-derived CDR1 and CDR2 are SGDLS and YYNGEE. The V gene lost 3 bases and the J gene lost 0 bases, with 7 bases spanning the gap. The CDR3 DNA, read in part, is TGTGCCAGCAGCGCAGACAACTCCTACGAG. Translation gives CASSADNSYE. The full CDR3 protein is CASSADNSYEQYF.

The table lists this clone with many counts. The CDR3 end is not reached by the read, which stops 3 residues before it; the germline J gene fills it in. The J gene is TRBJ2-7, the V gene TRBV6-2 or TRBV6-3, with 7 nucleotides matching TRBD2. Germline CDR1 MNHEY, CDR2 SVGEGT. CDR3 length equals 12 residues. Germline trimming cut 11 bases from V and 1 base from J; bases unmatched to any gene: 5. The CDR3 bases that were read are TGTGCCTCCTGGACTAGTTCCTACGAG. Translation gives CASWTSSYE. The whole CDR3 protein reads CASWTSSYEQYF.

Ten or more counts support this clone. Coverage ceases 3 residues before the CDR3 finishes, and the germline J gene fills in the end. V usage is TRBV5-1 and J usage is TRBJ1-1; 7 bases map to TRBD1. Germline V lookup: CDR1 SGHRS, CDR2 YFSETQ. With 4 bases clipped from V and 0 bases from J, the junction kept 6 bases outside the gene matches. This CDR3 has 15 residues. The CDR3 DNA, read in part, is TGCGCCAGCAGCGAAAGACAGGGATTGAACACTGAA. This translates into CASSERQGLNTE. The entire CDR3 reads CASSERQGLNTEAFF.

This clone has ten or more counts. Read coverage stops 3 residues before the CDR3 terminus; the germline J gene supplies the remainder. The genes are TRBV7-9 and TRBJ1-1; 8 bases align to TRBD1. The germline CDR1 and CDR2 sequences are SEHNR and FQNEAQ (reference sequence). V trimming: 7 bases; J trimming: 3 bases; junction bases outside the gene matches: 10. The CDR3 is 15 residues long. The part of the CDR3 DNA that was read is TGTGCCAGCACGCGAACGGACAGGGAGGACACTGAA. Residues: CASTRTDREDTE. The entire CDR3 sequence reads CASTRTDREDTEAFF. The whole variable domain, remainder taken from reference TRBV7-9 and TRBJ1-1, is DTGVSQNPRHKITKRGQNVTFRCDPISEHNRLYWYRQTLGQGPEFLTYFQNEAQLEKSRLLSDRFSAERPKGSFSTLEIQRTEQGDSAMYLCASTRTDREDTEAFFGQGTRLTVV.

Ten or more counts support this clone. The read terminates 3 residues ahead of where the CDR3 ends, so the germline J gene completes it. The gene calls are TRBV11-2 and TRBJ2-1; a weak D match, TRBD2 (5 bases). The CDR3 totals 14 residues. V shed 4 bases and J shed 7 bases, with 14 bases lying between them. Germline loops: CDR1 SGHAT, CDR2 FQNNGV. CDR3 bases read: TGTGCCAGCAGCTCTAAATTCCCGGGGAATGAG. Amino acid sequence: CASSSKFPGNE. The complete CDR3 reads CASSSKFPGNEQFF.

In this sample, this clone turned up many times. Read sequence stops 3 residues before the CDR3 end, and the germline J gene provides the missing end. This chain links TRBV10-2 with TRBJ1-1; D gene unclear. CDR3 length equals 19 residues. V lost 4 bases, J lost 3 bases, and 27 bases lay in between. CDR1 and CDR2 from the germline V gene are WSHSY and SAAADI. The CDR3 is CASSGVHTIPQPRDTEAFF. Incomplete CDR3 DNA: TGCGCCAGCAGTGGGGTCCACACGATCCCTCAACCACGGGACACTGAA.

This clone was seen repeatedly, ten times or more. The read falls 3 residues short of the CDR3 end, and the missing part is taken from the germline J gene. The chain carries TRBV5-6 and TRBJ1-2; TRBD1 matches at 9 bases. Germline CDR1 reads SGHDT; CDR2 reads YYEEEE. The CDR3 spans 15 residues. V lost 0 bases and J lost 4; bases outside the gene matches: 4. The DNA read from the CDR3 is TGTGCCAGCAGCTTGGGACAGGGGGGCGGCTATGGC. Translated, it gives CASSLGQGGGYG. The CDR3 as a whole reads CASSLGQGGGYGYTF.

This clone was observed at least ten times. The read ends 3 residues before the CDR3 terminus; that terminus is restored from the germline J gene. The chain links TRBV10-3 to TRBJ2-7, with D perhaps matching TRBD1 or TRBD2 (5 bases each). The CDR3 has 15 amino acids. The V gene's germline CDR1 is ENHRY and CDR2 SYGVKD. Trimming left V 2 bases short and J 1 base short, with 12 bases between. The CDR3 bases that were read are TGTGCCATCAGTGAGGCCAGGGAGCTATCCTACGAG. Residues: CAISEARELSYE. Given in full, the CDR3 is CAISEARELSYEQYF.

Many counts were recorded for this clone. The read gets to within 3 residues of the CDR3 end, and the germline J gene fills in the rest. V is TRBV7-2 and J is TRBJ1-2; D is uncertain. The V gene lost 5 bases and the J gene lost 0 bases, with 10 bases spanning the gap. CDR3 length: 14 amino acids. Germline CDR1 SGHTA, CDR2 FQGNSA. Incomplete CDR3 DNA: TGTGCCAGCAGCCCGTTTACATCTAACTATGGC. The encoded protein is CASSPFTSNYG. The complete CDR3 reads CASSPFTSNYGYTF.

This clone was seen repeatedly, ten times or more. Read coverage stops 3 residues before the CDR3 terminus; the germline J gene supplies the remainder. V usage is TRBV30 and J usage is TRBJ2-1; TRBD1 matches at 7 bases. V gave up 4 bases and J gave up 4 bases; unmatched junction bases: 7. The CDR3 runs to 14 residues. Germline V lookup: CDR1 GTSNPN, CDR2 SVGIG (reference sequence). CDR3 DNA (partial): TGTGCCTGGATTAAAGGGACAGCGTACAATGAG. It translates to CAWIKGTAYNE. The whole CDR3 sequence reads CAWIKGTAYNEQFF.

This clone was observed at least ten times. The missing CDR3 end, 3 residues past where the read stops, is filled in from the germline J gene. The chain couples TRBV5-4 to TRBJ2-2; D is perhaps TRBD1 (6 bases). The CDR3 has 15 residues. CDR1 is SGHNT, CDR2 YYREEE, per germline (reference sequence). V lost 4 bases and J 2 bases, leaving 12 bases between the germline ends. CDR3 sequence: CASSRDNVNTGELFF. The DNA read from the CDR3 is TGTGCCAGCAGCCGGGACAACGTAAACACCGGGGAG.

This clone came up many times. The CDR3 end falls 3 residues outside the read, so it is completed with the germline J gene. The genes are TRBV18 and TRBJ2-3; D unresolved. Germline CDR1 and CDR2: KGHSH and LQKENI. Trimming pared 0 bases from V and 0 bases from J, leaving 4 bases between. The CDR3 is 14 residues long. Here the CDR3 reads CASSPPASTDTQYF. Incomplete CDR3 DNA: TGTGCCAGCTCACCACCGGCCAGCACAGATACG.